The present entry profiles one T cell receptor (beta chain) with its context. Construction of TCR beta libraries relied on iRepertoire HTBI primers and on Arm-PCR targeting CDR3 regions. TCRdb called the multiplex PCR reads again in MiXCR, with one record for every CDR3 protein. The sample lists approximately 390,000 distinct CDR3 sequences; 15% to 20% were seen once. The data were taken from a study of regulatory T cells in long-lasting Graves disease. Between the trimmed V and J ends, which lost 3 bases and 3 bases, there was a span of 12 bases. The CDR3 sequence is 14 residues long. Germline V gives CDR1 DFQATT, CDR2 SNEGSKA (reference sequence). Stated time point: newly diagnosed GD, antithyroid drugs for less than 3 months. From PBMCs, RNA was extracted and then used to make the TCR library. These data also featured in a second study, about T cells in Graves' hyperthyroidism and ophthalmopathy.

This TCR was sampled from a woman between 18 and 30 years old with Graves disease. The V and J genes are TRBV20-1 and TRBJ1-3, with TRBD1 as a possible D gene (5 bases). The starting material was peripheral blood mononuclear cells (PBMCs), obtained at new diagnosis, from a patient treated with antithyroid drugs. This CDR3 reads CSARYRGDGNTIYF. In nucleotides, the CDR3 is TGCAGTGCTAGGTATAGAGGGGATGGAAACACCATATATTTT.